This T cell receptor beta chain stems from a study of blood T cell repertoires in COVID-19. This clone was detected only once. The table came from immunoSEQ multiplex PCR; TCRdb's copy has only in-frame clones and leaves some out. This table holds around 140,000 clones, about 91% found once. Germline lookup yields CDR1 SQVTM and CDR2 ANQGSEA. The CDR3 runs to 15 residues. V usage is TRBV29-1 and J usage is TRBJ2-2, with TRBD2 matching 15 bases. Input material: peripheral blood. This receptor was obtained from a woman between 45 and 65 years old with acute or convalescent COVID-19. CDR3 nucleotides: TGCTCAGGACTAGCGGGAGGGTCAGCAGGCGGGGAGCTGTTTTTT. Encoded protein: CSGLAGGSAGGELFF.